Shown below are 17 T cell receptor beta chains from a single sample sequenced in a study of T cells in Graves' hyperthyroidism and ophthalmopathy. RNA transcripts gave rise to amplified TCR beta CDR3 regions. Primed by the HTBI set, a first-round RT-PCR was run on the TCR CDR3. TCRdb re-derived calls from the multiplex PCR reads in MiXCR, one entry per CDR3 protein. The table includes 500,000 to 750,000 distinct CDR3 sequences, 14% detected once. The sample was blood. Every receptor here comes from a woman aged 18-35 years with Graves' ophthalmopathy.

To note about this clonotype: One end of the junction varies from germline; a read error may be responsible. The CDR3 here is CAGRGVGGGGANVLTF. The CDR3 region has the DNA TGTGCCGGCAGGGGGGTGGGGGGGGGGGGGGCCAACGTCCTGACTTTC. The chain joins TRBV2 to TRBJ2-6, with D perhaps given as TRBD1 or TRBD2 (7 bases each). CDR1 SNHLY and CDR2 FYNNEI come from the germline V gene. The CDR3 consists of 16 residues.

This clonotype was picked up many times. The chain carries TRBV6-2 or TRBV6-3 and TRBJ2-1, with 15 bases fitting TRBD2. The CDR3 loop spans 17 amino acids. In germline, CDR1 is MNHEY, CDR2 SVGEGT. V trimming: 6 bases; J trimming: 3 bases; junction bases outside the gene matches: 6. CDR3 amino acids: CASRPGLAGGFYNEQFF. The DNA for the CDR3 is TGTGCCAGCAGACCGGGACTAGCGGGAGGTTTCTACAATGAGCAGTTCTTC.

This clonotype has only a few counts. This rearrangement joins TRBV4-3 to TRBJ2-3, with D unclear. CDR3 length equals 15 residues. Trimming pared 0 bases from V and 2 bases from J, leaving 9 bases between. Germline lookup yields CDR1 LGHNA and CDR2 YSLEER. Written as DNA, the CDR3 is TGCGCCAGCAGCCAAGATCTCACAGACACAGATACGCAGTATTTT. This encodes CASSQDLTDTDTQYF.

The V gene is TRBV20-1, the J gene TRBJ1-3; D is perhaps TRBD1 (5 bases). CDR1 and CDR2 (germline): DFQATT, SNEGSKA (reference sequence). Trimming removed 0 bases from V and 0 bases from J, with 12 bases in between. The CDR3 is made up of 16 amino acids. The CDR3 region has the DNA TGCAGTGCTAGAGAGGGGACCCCGATCTCTGGAAACACCATATATTTT. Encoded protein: CSAREGTPISGNTIYF.

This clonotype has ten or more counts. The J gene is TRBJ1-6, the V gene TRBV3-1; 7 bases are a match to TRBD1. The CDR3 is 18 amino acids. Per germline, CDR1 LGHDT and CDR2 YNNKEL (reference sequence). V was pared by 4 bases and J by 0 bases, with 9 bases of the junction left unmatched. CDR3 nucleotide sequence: TGTGCCAGCAGCCCCACAGGGGCGTCTGGCTCCTATAATTCACCCCTCCACTTT. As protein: CASSPTGASGSYNSPLHF.

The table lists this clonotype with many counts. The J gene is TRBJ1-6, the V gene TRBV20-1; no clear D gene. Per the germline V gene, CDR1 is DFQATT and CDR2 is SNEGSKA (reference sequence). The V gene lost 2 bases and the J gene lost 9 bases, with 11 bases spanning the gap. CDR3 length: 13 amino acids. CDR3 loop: CSARTARGSPLHF. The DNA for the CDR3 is TGCAGTGCTAGAACGGCTAGAGGTTCACCCCTCCACTTT.

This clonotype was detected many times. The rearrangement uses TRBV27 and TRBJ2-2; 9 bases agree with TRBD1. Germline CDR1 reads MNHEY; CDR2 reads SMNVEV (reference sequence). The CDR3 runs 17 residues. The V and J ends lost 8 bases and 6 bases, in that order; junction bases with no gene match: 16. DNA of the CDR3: TGTGCCAGCTTGAGGGGAGCGACAGGGGGAGGTTCCGGGGAGCTGTTTTTT. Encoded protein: CASLRGATGGGSGELFF.

The DNA for the CDR3 is TGTGCCAGCAGCTTTCGCCGGGACAGGGGGGATGTAGACTATGGCTACACCTTC. Translating gives CASSFRRDRGDVDYGYTF. V usage is TRBV7-3 and J usage is TRBJ1-2; 11 bases line up with TRBD1. The CDR3 loop spans 18 amino acids. CDR1 is SGHTA and CDR2 is FQGTGA in the germline V gene. J lost 3 bases, V lost 3 bases, and 12 bases had no gene match.

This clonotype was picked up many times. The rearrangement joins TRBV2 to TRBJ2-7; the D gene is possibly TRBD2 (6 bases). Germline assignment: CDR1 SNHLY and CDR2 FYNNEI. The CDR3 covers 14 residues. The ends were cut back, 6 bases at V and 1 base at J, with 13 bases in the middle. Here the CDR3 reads CASSRLGGSYEQYF. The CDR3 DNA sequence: TGTGCCAGCAGCCGACTTGGGGGGTCCTACGAGCAGTACTTC.

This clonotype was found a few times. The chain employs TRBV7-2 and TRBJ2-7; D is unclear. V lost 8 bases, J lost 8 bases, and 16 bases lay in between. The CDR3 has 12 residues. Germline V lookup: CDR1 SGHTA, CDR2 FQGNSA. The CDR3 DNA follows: TGTGCCAGCGGGCAGCAGCCTAATCAGCAGTACTTC. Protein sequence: CASGQQPNQQYF.

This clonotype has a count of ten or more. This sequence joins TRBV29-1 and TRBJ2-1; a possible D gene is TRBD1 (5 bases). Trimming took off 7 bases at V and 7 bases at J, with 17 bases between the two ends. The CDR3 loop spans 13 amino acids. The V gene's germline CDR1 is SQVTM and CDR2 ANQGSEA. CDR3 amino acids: CSGRRGALNEQFF. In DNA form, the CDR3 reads TGCAGCGGGCGACGTGGGGCCCTTAATGAGCAGTTCTTC.

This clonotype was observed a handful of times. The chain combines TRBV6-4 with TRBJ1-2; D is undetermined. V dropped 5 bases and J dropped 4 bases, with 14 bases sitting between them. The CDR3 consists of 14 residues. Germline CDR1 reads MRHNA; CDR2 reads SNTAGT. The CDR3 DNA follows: TGTGCCAGCAGTTTGTCCCCCACATCCTATGGCTACACCTTC. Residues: CASSLSPTSYGYTF.

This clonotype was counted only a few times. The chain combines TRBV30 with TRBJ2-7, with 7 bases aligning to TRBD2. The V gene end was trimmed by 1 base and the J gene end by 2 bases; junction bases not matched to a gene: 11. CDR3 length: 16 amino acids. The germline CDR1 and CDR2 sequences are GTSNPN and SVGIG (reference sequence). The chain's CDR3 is CAWSGLGGRIAYEQYF. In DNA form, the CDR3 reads TGTGCCTGGAGTGGCTTGGGCGGGAGAATCGCCTACGAGCAGTACTTC. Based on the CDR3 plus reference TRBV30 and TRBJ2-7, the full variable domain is SQTIHQWPATLVQPVGSPLSLECTVEGTSNPNLYWYRQAAGRGLQLLFYSVGIGQISSEVPQNLSASRPQDRQFILSSKKLLLSDSGFYLCAWSGLGGRIAYEQYFGPGTRLTVT.

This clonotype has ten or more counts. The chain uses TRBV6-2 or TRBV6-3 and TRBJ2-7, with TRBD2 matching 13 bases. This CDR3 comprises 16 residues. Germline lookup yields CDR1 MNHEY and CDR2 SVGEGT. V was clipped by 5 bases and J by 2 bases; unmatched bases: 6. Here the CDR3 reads CASSIVLAGGPYEQYF. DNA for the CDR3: TGTGCCAGCAGTATTGTACTAGCGGGAGGGCCCTACGAGCAGTACTTC.

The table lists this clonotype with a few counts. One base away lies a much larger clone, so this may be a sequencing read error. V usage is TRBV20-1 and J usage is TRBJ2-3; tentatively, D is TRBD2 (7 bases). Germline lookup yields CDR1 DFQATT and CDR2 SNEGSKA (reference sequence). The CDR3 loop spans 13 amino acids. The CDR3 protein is CSASAGATDTRYF. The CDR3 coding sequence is TGCAGTGCTTCCGCGGGGGCAACAGATACGCGGTATTTT.

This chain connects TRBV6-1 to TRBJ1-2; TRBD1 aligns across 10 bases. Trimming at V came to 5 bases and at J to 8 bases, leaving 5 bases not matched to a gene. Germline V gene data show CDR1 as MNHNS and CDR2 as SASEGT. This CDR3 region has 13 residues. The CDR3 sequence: CASSRQGARGYTF. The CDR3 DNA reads TGTGCCAGCAGTCGACAGGGGGCGAGAGGCTACACCTTC.

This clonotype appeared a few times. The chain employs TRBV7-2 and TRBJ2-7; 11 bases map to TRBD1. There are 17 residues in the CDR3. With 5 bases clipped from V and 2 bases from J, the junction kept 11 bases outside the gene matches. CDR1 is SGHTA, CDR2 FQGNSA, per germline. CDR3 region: CASSDRNRDRGAYEQYF. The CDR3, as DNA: TGTGCCAGCAGCGACCGCAACCGGGACAGGGGGGCCTACGAGCAGTACTTC. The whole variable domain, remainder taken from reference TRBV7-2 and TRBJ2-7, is GAGVSQSPSNKVTEKGKDVELRCDPISGHTALYWYRQSLGQGLEFLIYFQGNSAPDKSGLPSDRFSAERTGGSVSTLTIQRTQQEDSAVYLCASSDRNRDRGAYEQYFGPGTRLTVT.